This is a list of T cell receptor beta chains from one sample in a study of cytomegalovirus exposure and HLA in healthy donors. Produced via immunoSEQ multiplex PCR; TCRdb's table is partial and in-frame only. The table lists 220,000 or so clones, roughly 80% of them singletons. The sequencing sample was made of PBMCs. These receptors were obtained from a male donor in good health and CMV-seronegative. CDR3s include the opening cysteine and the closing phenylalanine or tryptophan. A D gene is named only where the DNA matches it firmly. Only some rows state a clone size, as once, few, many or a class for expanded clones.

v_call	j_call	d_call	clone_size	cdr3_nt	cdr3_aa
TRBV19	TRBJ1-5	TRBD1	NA	TGTGCCAGTAGTTTCCGGGACAGGAATCAGCCCCAGCATTTT	CASSFRDRNQPQHF
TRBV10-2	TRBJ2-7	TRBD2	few	TGCGCCAGCAGGGCGGGAGCTGAGGGCGAGCAGTACTTC	CASRAGAEGEQYF
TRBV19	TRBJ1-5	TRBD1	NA	TGTGCCAGTAGTCGGACAGGGGGCAATCAGCCCCAGCATTTT	CASSRTGGNQPQHF
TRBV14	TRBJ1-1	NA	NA	TGTGCCAGCAGCCAAAATATAGGCGGTGGCGCTGAAGCTTTCTTT	CASSQNIGGGAEAFF
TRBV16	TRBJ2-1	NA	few	TGTGCCAGCAGCCCACCATCAGGTCCCTACAATGAGCAGTTCTTC	CASSPPSGPYNEQFF
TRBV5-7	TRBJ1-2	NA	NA	TGTGCCAGCACCGTCTCCTATCCGTATGGCTATGGCTACACCTTC	CASTVSYPYGYGYTF
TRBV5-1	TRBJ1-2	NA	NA	TGCGCCAGCAGCTTGGGTGAAGCGGTTGGATATGGCTACACCTTC	CASSLGEAVGYGYTF
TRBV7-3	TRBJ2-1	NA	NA	TGTGCCAGCAGCTTAACGGAGCCCTACAATGAGCAGTTCTTC	CASSLTEPYNEQFF
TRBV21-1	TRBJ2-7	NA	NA	TGTGCCAGCAGCAATCGGGGAGACTCCTACTACGAGCAGTACTTC	CASSNRGDSYYEQYF
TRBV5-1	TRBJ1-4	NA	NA	TGCGCCAGTAGGCAAATCCCAGGGGAGACGGGTGAAAAACTGTTTTTT	CASRQIPGETGEKLFF
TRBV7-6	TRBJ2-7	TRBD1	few	TGTGCCAGCAGCTGGGCCGGGACAGGTTCCTACGAGCAGTACTTC	CASSWAGTGSYEQYF
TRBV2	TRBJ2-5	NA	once	TGTGCCAGCAGGGAGAGGAGAGAGACCCAGTACTTC	CASRERRETQYF
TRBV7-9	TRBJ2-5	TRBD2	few	TGTGCCAGCACCCGGACTAGCGGGAGGGAAGAGACCCAGTACTTC	CASTRTSGREETQYF
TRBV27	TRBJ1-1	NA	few	TGTGCCCGGCCAAAACAGGTGAGGGGGACTGAAGCTTTCTTT	CARPKQVRGTEAFF
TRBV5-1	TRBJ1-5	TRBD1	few	TGCGCCAGCAGCCGGCCGGGACAGCAAAATCAGCCCCAGCATTTT	CASSRPGQQNQPQHF
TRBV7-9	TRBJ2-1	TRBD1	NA	TGTGCCAGCAGCTCGCGTGGGAGGGGACAGGGGGAAGATGAGCAGTTCTTC	CASSSRGRGQGEDEQFF
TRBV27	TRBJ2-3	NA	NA	TGTGCCAGCAGTTTGCGGGGGCGAGCAGATACGCAGTATTTT	CASSLRGRADTQYF
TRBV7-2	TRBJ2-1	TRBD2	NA	TGTGCCAGCAGCTTAGCGGGGACTAGCGGCGATAATGAGCAGTTCTTC	CASSLAGTSGDNEQFF
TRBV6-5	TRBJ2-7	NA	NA	TGTGCCAGCAGTCCACGACAGAGCTCCTACGAGCAGTACTTC	CASSPRQSSYEQYF
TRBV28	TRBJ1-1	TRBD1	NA	TGTGCCAGCAGTTTAGGACAGGGGTTCGTCGCTGAAGCTTTCTTT	CASSLGQGFVAEAFF
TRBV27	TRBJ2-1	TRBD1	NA	TGTGCCAGCAGTACCGCGGACAGGGCTGCGTACAATGAGCAGTTCTTC	CASSTADRAAYNEQFF
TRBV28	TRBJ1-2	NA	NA	TGTGCCAGCAGCGTACAGGGAAGTCATGGCTACACCTTC	CASSVQGSHGYTF
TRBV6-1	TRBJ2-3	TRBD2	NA	TGTGCCAGCAGTGCCACCGGCGGGAGATTGGATACGCAGTATTTT	CASSATGGRLDTQYF
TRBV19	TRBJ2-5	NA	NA	TGTGCCTCGGGAGTTGGAGAGACCCAGTACTTC	CASGVGETQYF
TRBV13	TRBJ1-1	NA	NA	TGTGCCAGCAGCTTACTGGGGGCTTCGGCTGAAGCTTTCTTT	CASSLLGASAEAFF